Shown below are 5 T cell receptor beta chains from a single sample sequenced in a study of control samples from healthy donors and cancer patients. Sequenced by immunoSEQ multiplex PCR; TCRdb stores in-frame clones only, minus some. The data contain under 300,000 clones, roughly four fifths of them seen just once; the ten biggest clones take up 10% to 15%. The source material was PBMCs. Receptors originate from an older woman with lung cancer.

The rearrangement uses TRBV7-6 and TRBJ2-3; tentatively, D is TRBD2 (5 bases). The CDR3 is made up of 16 amino acids. CDR1 is SGHVS and CDR2 is FNYEAQ in the germline V gene. Deletions cut 5 bases from V and 3 bases from J, with 18 bases between. CDR3 nucleotides: TGTGCCAGCAGCATGTGGACTTCTCGGAATACAGATACGCAGTATTTT. Protein product: CASSMWTSRNTDTQYF.

The chain joins TRBV18 to TRBJ2-3; TRBD1 might be the D (5 bases). With 3 bases removed from V and 3 bases from J, the gap between germline ends came to 10 bases. Germline CDR1 reads KGHSH; CDR2 reads LQKENI. The CDR3 loop spans 14 amino acids. CDR3 coding DNA: TGTGCCAGCTCACCCCCTCCAGGGACAGATACGCAGTATTTT. The encoded protein is CASSPPPGTDTQYF.

This chain joins TRBV3-1 (or the pseudogene TRBV3-2) and TRBJ1-2, with 8 positions matching TRBD1. The CDR3 totals 15 residues. Trimming took 4 bases from V and 7 from J; bases not matched to a gene: 11. Per the germline V gene, CDR1 is LGHDT and CDR2 is YNNKEL (reference sequence). In DNA form, the CDR3 reads TGTGCCAGCAGCCCTTATGGACAGGGAGGGGGTGGCTACACCTTC. Its protein is CASSPYGQGGGGYTF.

The rearrangement links TRBV2 to TRBJ1-1; D possibly corresponds to TRBD1 (5 bases). This CDR3 region has 14 residues. V dropped 8 bases and J dropped 10 bases, with 23 bases sitting between them. CDR1 is SNHLY, CDR2 FYNNEI, per germline. Here the CDR3 reads CASRPGVDSSRAFF. DNA for the CDR3: TGTGCCAGCCGTCCGGGGGTGGATTCCTCGCGAGCTTTCTTT.

This clone was seen once. This CDR3 is also generated by other DNA sequences in the sample. The rearrangement joins TRBV5-5 to TRBJ1-5; weak D call: TRBD1 (5 bases). CDR3 length: 14 amino acids. Trimming removed 0 bases at V and 7 bases at J, with 11 bases between. Germline CDR1 reads SGHKS; CDR2 reads YYEKEE (reference sequence). This CDR3 is CASSLGQGPQPQHF. In DNA form, the CDR3 reads TGTGCCAGCAGCTTGGGGCAGGGCCCCCAGCCCCAGCATTTT.